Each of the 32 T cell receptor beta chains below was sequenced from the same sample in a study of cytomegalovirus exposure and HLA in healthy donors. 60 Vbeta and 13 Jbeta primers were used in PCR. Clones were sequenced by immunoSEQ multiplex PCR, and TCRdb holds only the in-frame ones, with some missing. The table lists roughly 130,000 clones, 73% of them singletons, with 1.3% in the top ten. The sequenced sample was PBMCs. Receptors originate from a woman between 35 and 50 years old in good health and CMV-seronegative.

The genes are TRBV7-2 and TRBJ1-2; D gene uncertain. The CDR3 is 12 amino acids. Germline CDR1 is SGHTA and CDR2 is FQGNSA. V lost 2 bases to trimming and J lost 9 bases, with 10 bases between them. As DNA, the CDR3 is TGTGCCAGCAGCTTATTCTCCGGGAGCTACACCTTC. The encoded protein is CASSLFSGSYTF.

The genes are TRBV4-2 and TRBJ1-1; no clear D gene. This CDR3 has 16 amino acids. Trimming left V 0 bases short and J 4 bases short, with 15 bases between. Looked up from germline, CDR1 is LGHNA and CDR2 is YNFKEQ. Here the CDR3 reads CASSQETQAPGTEAFF. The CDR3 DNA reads TGTGCCAGCAGCCAAGAAACCCAGGCCCCCGGCACTGAAGCTTTCTTT.

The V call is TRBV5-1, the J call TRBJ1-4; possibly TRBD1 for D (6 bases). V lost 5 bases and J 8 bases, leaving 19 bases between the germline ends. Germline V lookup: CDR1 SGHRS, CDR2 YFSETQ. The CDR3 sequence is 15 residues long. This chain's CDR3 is CASRLGAGSHEKLFF. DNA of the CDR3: TGCGCCAGCAGACTGGGGGCAGGGTCGCACGAAAAACTGTTTTTT.

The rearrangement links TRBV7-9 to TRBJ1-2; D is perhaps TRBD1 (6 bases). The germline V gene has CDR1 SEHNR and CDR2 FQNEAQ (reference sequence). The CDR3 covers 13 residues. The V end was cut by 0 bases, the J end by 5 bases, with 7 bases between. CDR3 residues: CASSLARGYGYTF. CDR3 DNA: TGTGCCAGCAGCTTAGCCAGGGGATATGGCTACACCTTC.

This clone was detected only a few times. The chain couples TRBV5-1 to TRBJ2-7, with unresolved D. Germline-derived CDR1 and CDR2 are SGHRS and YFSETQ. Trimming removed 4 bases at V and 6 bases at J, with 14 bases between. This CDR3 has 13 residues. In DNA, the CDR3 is TGCGCCAGCAGCACCTCTAGAGCTGGCGAGCAGTACTTC. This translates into CASSTSRAGEQYF. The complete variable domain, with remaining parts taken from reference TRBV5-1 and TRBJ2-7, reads KAGVTQTPRYLIKTRGQQVTLSCSPISGHRSVSWYQQTPGQGLQFLFEYFSETQRNKGNFPGRFSGRQFSNSRSEMNVSTLELGDSALYLCASSTSRAGEQYFGPGTRLTVT.

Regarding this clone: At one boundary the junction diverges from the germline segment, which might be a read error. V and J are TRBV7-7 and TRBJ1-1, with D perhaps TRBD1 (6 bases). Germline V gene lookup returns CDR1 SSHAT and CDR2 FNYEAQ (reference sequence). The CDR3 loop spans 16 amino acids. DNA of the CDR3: TGTGCTAGCAGCTTAGCGCCCGGACAGATGAACACTGAAGCTTTCTTT. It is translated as CASSLAPGQMNTEAFF.

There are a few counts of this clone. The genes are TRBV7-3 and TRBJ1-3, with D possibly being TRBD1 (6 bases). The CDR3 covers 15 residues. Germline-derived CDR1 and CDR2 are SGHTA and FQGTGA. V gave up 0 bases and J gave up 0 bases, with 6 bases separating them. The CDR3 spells CASSLTGGSGNTIYF. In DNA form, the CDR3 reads TGTGCCAGCAGCTTAACAGGGGGCTCTGGAAACACCATATATTTT.

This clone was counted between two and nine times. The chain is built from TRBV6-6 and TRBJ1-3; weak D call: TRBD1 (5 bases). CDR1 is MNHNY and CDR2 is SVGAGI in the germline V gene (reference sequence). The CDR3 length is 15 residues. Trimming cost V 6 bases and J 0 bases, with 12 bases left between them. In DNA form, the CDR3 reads TGTGCCAGCAGGGTACAGGTGAACTCTGGAAACACCATATATTTT. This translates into CASRVQVNSGNTIYF.

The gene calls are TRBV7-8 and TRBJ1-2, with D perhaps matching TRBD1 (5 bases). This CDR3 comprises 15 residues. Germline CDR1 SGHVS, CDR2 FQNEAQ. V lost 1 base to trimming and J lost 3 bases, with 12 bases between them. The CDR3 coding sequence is TGTGCCAGCAGCTTAGGGGGGGTGTCCTACTATGGCTACACCTTC. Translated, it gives CASSLGGVSYYGYTF.

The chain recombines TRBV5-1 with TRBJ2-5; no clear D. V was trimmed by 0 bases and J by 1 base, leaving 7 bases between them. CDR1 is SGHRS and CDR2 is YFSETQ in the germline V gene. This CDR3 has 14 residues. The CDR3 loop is CASSLVSPQETQYF. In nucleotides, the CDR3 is TGCGCCAGCAGCTTGGTGTCTCCCCAAGAGACCCAGTACTTC.

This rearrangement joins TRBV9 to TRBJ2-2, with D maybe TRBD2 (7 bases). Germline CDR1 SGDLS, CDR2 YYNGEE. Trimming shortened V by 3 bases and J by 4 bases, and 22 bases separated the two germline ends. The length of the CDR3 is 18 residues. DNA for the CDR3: TGTGCCAGCAGCGCAACCCATGGTGGGGGGGCCTCCACCGGGGAGCTGTTTTTT. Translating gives CASSATHGGGASTGELFF.

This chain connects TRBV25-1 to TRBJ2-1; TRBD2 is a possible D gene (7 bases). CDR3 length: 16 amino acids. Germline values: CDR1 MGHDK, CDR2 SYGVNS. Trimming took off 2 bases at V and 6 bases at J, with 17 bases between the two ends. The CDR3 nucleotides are TGTGCCAGCAGTGAAGGGGGGGCAGGGAAAGTCAATGAGCAGTTCTTC. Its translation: CASSEGGAGKVNEQFF.

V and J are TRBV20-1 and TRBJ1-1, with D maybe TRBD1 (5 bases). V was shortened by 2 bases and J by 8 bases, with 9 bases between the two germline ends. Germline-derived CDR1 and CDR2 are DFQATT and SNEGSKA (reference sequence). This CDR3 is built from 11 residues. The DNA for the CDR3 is TGCAGTGCTAGATCGAAGGGGGAAGCTTTCTTT. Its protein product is CSARSKGEAFF.

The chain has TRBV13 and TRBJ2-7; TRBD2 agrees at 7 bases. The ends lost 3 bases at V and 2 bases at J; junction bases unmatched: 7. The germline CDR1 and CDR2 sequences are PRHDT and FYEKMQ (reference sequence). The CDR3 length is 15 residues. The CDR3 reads CASSLGGLRAYEQYF. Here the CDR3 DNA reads TGTGCCAGCAGCTTGGGGGGACTACGTGCCTACGAGCAGTACTTC.

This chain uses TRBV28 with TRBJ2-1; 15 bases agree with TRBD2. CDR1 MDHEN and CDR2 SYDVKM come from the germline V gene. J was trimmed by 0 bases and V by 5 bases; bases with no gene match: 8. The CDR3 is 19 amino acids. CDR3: CASSTGLAGGPSSYNEQFF. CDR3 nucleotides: TGTGCCAGCAGTACAGGACTAGCGGGGGGGCCGTCCTCCTACAATGAGCAGTTCTTC.

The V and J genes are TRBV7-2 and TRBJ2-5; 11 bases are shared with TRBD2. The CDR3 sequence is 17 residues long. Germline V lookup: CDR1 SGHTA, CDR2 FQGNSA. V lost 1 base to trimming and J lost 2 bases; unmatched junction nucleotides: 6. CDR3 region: CASSLVGLAGGQETQYF. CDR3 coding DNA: TGTGCCAGCAGCTTAGTTGGTTTAGCGGGGGGGCAAGAGACCCAGTACTTC.

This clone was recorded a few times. CDR3 in amino acids: CASSFDRFGANTGELFF. In nucleotides, the CDR3 is TGTGCCAGCAGCTTCGACAGGTTCGGAGCGAACACCGGGGAGCTGTTTTTT. The chain links TRBV5-6 to TRBJ2-2; perhaps TRBD1 as D (6 bases). Germline loops: CDR1 SGHDT, CDR2 YYEEEE. Trimming shortened V by 2 bases and J by 0 bases, and 14 bases separated the two germline ends. There are 17 residues in the CDR3.

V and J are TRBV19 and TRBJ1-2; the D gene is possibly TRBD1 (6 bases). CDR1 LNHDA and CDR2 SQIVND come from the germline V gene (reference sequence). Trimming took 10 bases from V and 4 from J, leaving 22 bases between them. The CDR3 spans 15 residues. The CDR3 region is CATSGGRSNVYGYTF. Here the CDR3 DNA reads TGTGCCACCTCCGGGGGGCGTTCTAATGTCTATGGCTACACCTTC.

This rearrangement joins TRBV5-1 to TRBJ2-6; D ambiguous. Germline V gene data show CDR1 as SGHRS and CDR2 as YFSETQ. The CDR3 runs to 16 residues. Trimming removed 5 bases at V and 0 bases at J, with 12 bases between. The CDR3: CASRGRFNSGANVLTF. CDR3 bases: TGCGCCAGCAGGGGCAGGTTCAACTCTGGGGCCAACGTCCTGACTTTC.

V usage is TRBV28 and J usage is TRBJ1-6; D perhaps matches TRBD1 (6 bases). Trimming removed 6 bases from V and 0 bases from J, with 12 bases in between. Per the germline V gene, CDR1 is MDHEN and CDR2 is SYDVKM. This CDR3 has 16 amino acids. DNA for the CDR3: TGTGCCAGCAGACGTACAGGGAGCTCCTATAATTCACCCCTCCACTTT. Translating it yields CASRRTGSSYNSPLHF.

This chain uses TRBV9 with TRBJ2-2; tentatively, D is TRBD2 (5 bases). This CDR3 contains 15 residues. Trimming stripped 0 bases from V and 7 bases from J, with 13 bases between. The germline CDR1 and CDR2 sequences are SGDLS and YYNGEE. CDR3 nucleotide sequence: TGTGCCAGCAGCGTAGCGGGGTTGGGTGACGGGGAGCTGTTTTTT. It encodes CASSVAGLGDGELFF.

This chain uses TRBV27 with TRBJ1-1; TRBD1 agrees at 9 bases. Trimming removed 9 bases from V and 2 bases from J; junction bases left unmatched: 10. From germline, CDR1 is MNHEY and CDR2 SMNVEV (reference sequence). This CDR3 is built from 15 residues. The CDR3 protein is CASKILGQGNTEAFF. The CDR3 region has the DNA TGTGCCAGTAAGATTCTGGGACAGGGCAACACTGAAGCTTTCTTT.

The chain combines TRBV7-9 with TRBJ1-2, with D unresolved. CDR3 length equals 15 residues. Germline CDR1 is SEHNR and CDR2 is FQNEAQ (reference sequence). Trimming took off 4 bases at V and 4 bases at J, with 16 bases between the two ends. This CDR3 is CASSSPQSVIYGYTF. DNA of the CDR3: TGTGCCAGCAGCTCTCCCCAGTCAGTTATCTATGGCTACACCTTC.

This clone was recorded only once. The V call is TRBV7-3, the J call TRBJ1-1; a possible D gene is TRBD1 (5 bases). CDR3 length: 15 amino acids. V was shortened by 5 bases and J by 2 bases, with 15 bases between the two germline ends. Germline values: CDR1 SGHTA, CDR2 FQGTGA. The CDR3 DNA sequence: TGTGCCAGCAGCCCTCAGGGCGGGGTAAACACTGAAGCTTTCTTT. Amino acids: CASSPQGGVNTEAFF. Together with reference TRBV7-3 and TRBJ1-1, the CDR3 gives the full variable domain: GAGVSQTPSNKVTEKGKYVELRCDPISGHTALYWYRQSLGQGPEFLIYFQGTGAADDSGLPNDRFFAVRPEGSVSTLKIQRTERGDSAVYLCASSPQGGVNTEAFFGQGTRLTVV.

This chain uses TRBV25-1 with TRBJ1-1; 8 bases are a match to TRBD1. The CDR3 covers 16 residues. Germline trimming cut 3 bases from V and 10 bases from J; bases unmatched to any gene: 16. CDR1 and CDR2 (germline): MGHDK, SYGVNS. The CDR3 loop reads CASSDGTGGLFYGAFF. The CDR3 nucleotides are TGTGCCAGCAGTGATGGTACAGGGGGGTTGTTTTATGGAGCTTTCTTT.

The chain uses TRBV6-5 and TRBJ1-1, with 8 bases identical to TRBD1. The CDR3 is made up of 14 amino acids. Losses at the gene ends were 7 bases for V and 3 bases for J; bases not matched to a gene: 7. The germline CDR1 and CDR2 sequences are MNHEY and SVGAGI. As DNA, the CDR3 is TGTGCCAGCAACCAAGGACAGGGCCACACTGAAGCTTTCTTT. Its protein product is CASNQGQGHTEAFF.

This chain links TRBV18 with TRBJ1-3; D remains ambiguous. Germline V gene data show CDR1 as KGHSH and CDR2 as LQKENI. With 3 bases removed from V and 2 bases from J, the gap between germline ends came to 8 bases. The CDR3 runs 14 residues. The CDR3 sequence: CASSPEMAGNTIYF. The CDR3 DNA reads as TGTGCCAGCTCACCCGAGATGGCTGGAAACACCATATATTTT.

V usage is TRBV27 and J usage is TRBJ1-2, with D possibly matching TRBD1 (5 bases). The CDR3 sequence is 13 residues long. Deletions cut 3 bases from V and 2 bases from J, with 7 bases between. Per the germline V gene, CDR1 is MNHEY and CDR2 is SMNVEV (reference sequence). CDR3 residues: CASSLTENYGYTF. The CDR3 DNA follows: TGTGCCAGCAGTTTGACAGAGAACTATGGCTACACCTTC.

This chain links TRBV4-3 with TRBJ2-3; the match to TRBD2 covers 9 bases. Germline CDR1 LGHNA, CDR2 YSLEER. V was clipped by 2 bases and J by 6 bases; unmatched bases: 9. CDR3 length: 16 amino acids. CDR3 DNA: TGCGCCAGCAGCCAACAGCCGGGACTAGCAGCCGATACGCAGTATTTT. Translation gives CASSQQPGLAADTQYF.

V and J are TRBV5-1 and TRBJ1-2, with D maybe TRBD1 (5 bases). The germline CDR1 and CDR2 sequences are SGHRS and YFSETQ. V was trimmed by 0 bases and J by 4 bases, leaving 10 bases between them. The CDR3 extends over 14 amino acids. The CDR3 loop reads CASSLGQSFYGYTF. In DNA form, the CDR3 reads TGCGCCAGCAGCTTGGGACAGAGCTTCTATGGCTACACCTTC. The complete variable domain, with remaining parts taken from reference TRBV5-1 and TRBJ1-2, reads KAGVTQTPRYLIKTRGQQVTLSCSPISGHRSVSWYQQTPGQGLQFLFEYFSETQRNKGNFPGRFSGRQFSNSRSEMNVSTLELGDSALYLCASSLGQSFYGYTFGSGTRLTVV.

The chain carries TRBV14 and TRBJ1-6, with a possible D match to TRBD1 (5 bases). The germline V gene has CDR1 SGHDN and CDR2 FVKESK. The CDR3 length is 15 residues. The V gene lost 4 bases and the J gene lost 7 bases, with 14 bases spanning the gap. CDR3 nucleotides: TGTGCCAGCAGCCCGGTGGGGGGGACCAATTCACCCCTCCACTTT. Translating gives CASSPVGGTNSPLHF.

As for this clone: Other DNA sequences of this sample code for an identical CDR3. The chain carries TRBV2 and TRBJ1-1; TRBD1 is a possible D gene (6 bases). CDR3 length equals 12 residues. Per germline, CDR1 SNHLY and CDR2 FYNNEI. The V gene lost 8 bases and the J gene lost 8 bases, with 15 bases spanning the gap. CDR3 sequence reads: CASGTDSREAFF. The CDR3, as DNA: TGTGCCAGCGGAACGGACAGCAGAGAAGCTTTCTTT.